This T cell receptor (beta chain) was obtained from a study of blood T cell repertoires in COVID-19. The protocol was immunoSEQ multiplex PCR, while the TCRdb copy is restricted to in-frame clones and leaves out a portion. This table holds around 50,000 clones, about nine tenths found once. V lost 5 bases and J 7 bases, leaving 14 bases between the germline ends. The germline V gene encodes CDR1 KGHSH and CDR2 LQKENI. This CDR3 is 13 amino acids long. Sequencing was done on a sample of peripheral blood. The origin of this receptor is a man aged 65 to 79 with acute or convalescent COVID-19. The chain has TRBV18 and TRBJ1-1, with a weak D call TRBD1 (5 bases). DNA of the CDR3: TGTGCCAGCTCATACCCGGGGGGGGTTGAAGCTTTCTTT. Amino acid sequence: CASSYPGGVEAFF.